The 2 T cell receptor beta chains presented below share a single source sample, sequenced in a study of T-cell reconstitution after alpha-beta-depleted transplantation in children. The TCRbeta library was prepared with unique molecular identifiers. TCRdb analysed the PCR reads with MiXCR anew, one entry per CDR3 protein. The repertoire holds approximately 500,000 distinct CDR3 sequences, 10% to 13% seen once, with 2% to 2.5% in the top ten. Specimen: PBMCs, collected before TCRalphabeta/CD19-depleted stem cell transplant. These receptors came from a child between 2 and 9 years old with inherited bone marrow failure, due to receive a stem cell transplant.

This clonotype was seen only a few times. Since no conserved phenylalanine or tryptophan closes the CDR3, a read error is the likely cause. The limits of the CDR3 on the DNA are not certain, so only TCRdb's listed CDR3 is given. The gene calls are TRBV20-1 and TRBJ2-3; TRBD2 is taken as the D call from the table, unchecked against the DNA. CDR1 DFQATT and CDR2 SNEGSKA come from the germline V gene (reference sequence). With termini counted, the CDR3 has 10 amino acids. The chain's CDR3 is CSALGTSARV.

This clonotype turned up a few times. V gene TRBV30 combines with J gene TRBJ1-6; the D is unclear. CDR3 length: 13 residues. The V and J ends lost 7 bases and 7 bases respectively, with 14 bases between them. Germline CDR1 is GTSNPN and CDR2 is SVGIG (reference sequence). The CDR3 DNA reads TGTGCCTCGAACCTCGGGTTGAATTCACCCCTCCACTTT. It specifies CASNLGLNSPLHF.